What follows are 16 T cell receptor beta chains derived from one specimen sequenced in a study of T cells in Graves' hyperthyroidism and ophthalmopathy. Researchers took RNA transcripts and amplified the TCR beta CDR3 regions from them. First-round RT-PCR targeting the TCR CDR3 was performed with the HTBI primer set. TCRdb re-analysed the multiplex PCR reads in MiXCR, keeping a single row per CDR3 protein. The sample lists 300,000 to 350,000 distinct CDR3 sequences, approximately 15% occurring once. Sequenced material: blood. These TCRs come from a woman aged 25 to 39 with Graves' hyperthyroidism.

V gene TRBV5-1 combines with J gene TRBJ2-7, with TRBD1 as a possible D gene (6 bases). Germline V lookup: CDR1 SGHRS, CDR2 YFSETQ. The V end lost 0 bases, the J end lost 4 bases, and 11 bases lay between the germline ends. The CDR3 spans 14 residues. CDR3 sequence (DNA): TGCGCCAGCAGCTTGGAGGCACAGGGTTACGAGCAGTACTTC. Translating gives CASSLEAQGYEQYF.

Regarding this clonotype: With a much larger clone just one base away, this may be a read error. This chain joins TRBV12-3 or TRBV12-4 and TRBJ1-1, with 7 bases identical to TRBD1. The CDR3 covers 14 residues. V lost 5 bases to trimming and J lost 3 bases; unmatched junction nucleotides: 6. DNA for the CDR3: TGTGCCAGCAGTATAACAGGGGCGCACACTGAAGCTTTCTTT. Residues: CASSITGAHTEAFF.

The sample holds many counts of this clonotype. The chain couples TRBV27 to TRBJ1-1; no definite D call. The ends were cut back, 0 bases at V and 4 bases at J, with 6 bases in the middle. Germline loops: CDR1 MNHEY, CDR2 SMNVEV (reference sequence). The CDR3 contains 13 residues. CDR3 sequence: CASSLSGGTEAFF. The CDR3 coding sequence is TGTGCCAGCAGTTTATCGGGCGGCACTGAAGCTTTCTTT.

This clonotype was observed at least ten times. The chain has TRBV20-1 and TRBJ1-4, with D hard to call. Germline CDR1 and CDR2: DFQATT and SNEGSKA (reference sequence). The CDR3 spans 14 residues. Between the trimmed V and J ends, which lost 3 bases and 8 bases, there was a span of 16 bases. The CDR3 protein is CSASGSLPGEKLFF. The CDR3 DNA is TGCAGTGCTAGTGGATCTCTTCCGGGCGAAAAACTGTTTTTT.

This clonotype was counted only a few times. The genes are TRBV11-2 and TRBJ1-2; D remains unclear. The CDR3 runs to 12 residues. Germline V gives CDR1 SGHAT, CDR2 FQNNGV. Trimming pared 11 bases from V and 12 bases from J, leaving 22 bases between. The DNA for the CDR3 is TGTGCCTGCTTCAGACGGGCCACCGGTCACACCTTC. This codes for CACFRRATGHTF.

The rearrangement uses TRBV19 and TRBJ2-1; tentatively, D is TRBD2 (7 bases). V lost 3 bases to trimming and J lost 5 bases, with 14 bases between them. Per the germline V gene, CDR1 is LNHDA and CDR2 is SQIVND (reference sequence). The CDR3 is made up of 15 amino acids. CDR3 sequence reads: CASSMGAGVHNEQFF. The CDR3 coding sequence is TGTGCCAGTAGTATGGGGGCGGGAGTCCACAATGAGCAGTTCTTC. Complete variable domain (other parts from reference TRBV19 and TRBJ2-1): DGGITQSPKYLFRKEGQNVTLSCEQNLNHDAMYWYRQDPGQGLRLIYYSQIVNDFQKGDIAEGYSVSREKKESFPLTVTSAQKNPTAFYLCASSMGAGVHNEQFFGPGTRLTVL.

Only a few counts were recorded for this clonotype. The chain combines TRBV20-1 with TRBJ1-5; possible D gene TRBD1, 5 bases. From germline, CDR1 is DFQATT and CDR2 SNEGSKA (reference sequence). Trimming took off 3 bases at V and 2 bases at J, with 11 bases between the two ends. The CDR3 sequence is 14 residues long. This chain's CDR3 is CSASPGWGNQPQHF. The CDR3, as DNA: TGCAGTGCTAGTCCAGGGTGGGGCAATCAGCCCCAGCATTTT.

This clonotype was seen a single time. The rearrangement links TRBV25-1 to TRBJ2-2; D not resolved. Germline-derived CDR1 and CDR2 are MGHDK and SYGVNS. V was pared by 2 bases and J by 12 bases, with 19 bases between. This CDR3 is 15 amino acids long. The CDR3 loop reads CASSEPTVDPRQLFF. The DNA of the CDR3 is TGTGCCAGCAGTGAACCGACCGTGGATCCCCGGCAGCTGTTTTTT. The variable domain in full, completed from reference TRBV25-1 and TRBJ2-2, reads EADIYQTPRYLVIGTGKKITLECSQTMGHDKMYWYQQDPGMELHLIHYSYGVNSTEKGDLSSESTVSRIRTEHFPLTLESARPSHTSQYLCASSEPTVDPRQLFFGEGSRLTVL.

The chain joins TRBV19 to TRBJ1-5, with no clear D. CDR1 and CDR2 from the germline V gene are LNHDA and SQIVND (reference sequence). The CDR3 loop spans 17 amino acids. V lost 5 bases, J lost 0 bases, and 17 bases lay in between. The CDR3 bases are TGTGCCAGTAGTCTCGGCACCCCGTATTATAGCAATCAGCCCCAGCATTTT. Translation gives CASSLGTPYYSNQPQHF.

This clonotype was recorded many times. The J gene is TRBJ2-2, the V gene TRBV27; D is possibly TRBD2 (5 bases). Trimming cost V 5 bases and J 2 bases, with 12 bases left between them. The CDR3 totals 15 residues. Per the germline V gene, CDR1 is MNHEY and CDR2 is SMNVEV (reference sequence). The CDR3 here is CASSLDYQNTGELFF. In nucleotides, the CDR3 is TGTGCCAGCAGTCTCGACTATCAAAACACCGGGGAGCTGTTTTTT.

This rearrangement joins TRBV11-3 to TRBJ2-1, with 11 bases aligning to TRBD2. The CDR3 is 16 amino acids. The junction had 7 bases not matched to a gene; V was cut back by 1 base and J by 8 bases. Germline V gene lookup returns CDR1 SGHNT and CDR2 YENEEA. The CDR3 is CASSLGTSGSGDEQFF. The CDR3 DNA follows: TGTGCCAGCAGCTTAGGAACTAGCGGGAGTGGCGATGAGCAGTTCTTC. The full variable domain, its missing parts supplied by reference TRBV11-3 and TRBJ2-1, is EAGVVQSPRYKIIEKKQPVAFWCNPISGHNTLYWYLQNLGQGPELLIRYENEEAVDDSQLPKDRFSAERLKGVDSTLKIQPAELGDSAVYLCASSLGTSGSGDEQFFGPGTRLTVL.

The J gene is TRBJ1-1, the V gene TRBV6-1; no clear D. Deletions cut 6 bases from V and 5 bases from J, with 13 bases between. This CDR3 is built from 13 residues. Germline V gene data show CDR1 as MNHNS and CDR2 as SASEGT. CDR3 protein: CASSIRRETEAFF. Written as DNA, the CDR3 is TGTGCCAGCAGCATAAGGCGTGAGACTGAAGCTTTCTTT.

This clonotype was detected once. The conserved closing phenylalanine or tryptophan is absent in this CDR3, likely reflecting a read error. The genes are TRBV11-2 and TRBJ2-3; D not certain. Trimming removed 1 base at V and 5 bases at J, with 1 base between. The CDR3 has 11 residues. The germline gives CDR1 SGHAT, CDR2 FQNNGV. The CDR3 reads CASSLGDTQYS. In DNA form, the CDR3 reads TGTGCCAGCAGCTTAGGAGATACGCAGTATTCT.

This clonotype was recorded a few times. The chain combines TRBV2 with TRBJ1-5; the D gene is possibly TRBD1 (6 bases). This CDR3 comprises 13 residues. The germline V gene has CDR1 SNHLY and CDR2 FYNNEI. Between the trimmed V and J ends, which lost 4 bases and 9 bases, there was a span of 13 bases. The CDR3 reads CASSGGGGGPQHF. The DNA of the CDR3 is TGTGCCAGCAGTGGTGGGGGCGGTGGGCCCCAGCATTTT. Full variable domain (missing parts from reference TRBV2 and TRBJ1-5): EPEVTQTPSHQVTQMGQEVILRCVPISNHLYFYWYRQILGQKVEFLVSFYNNEISEKSEIFDDQFSVERPDGSNFTLKIRSTKLEDSAMYFCASSGGGGGPQHFGDGTRLSIL.

This clonotype has just a few counts. CDR3 in DNA: TGTGCCAGCAGTTCCTCACACGTTTGGCTCGAGCAGTACTTC. This encodes CASSSSHVWLEQYF. The V gene is TRBV11-2, the J gene TRBJ2-7; D not certain. Germline V gene lookup returns CDR1 SGHAT and CDR2 FQNNGV. CDR3 length: 14 amino acids. Trimming shortened V by 6 bases and J by 6 bases, and 18 bases separated the two germline ends. The full variable domain, in which reference TRBV11-2 and TRBJ2-7 provide the parts outside the CDR3, is EAGVAQSPRYKIIEKRQSVAFWCNPISGHATLYWYQQILGQGPKLLIQFQNNGVVDDSQLPKDRFSAERLKGVDSTLKIQPAKLEDSAVYLCASSSSHVWLEQYFGPGTRLTVT.

To note about this clonotype: A much more abundant neighbour one base away suggests this may be a read error. The gene calls are TRBV28 and TRBJ1-5, with a weak D call TRBD1 (6 bases). The CDR3 covers 15 residues. The germline CDR1 and CDR2 sequences are MDHEN and SYDVKM. CDR3 DNA sequence: TGTGCCAGCACTTTATTACAGGGCCGAAATCAGCCCCAGCATTTT. Translation gives CASTLLQGRNQPQHF.